This TCR beta chain was captured in a study of Ad26.COV2.S vaccination and SARS-CoV-2 variants. Noted treatment: roughly 19 received Ad26.COV2.S at low or high dose, single or two shots; about 5 received placebo; per-sample allocation not given. The study sampled participants on day 63 after the first vaccine or placebo injection. Unmatched junction bases numbered 6, after V lost 2 bases and J lost 5 bases. The CDR3 consists of 15 residues. Germline values: CDR1 MNHNY, CDR2 SVGAGI (reference sequence). The table came from immunoSEQ multiplex PCR; TCRdb's copy has only in-frame clones and leaves some out. The repertoire has some 350,000 clones, more than 75% of them found once; the top ten carry approximately 3.5%.

The chain is built from TRBV6-6 and TRBJ1-1; TRBD1 matches at 9 bases. The clonotype comes from a person between 18 and 65 years old who received the Ad26.COV2.S COVID-19 vaccine or a placebo. The source was peripheral blood, collected in a trial of Ad26.COV2.S vaccine versus placebo. CDR3 nucleotides: TGTGCCAGCAGTTACCTACAGGGGGCTAGAACTGAAGCTTTCTTT. It specifies CASSYLQGARTEAFF.